The clone carrying this T cell receptor beta chain appeared many times. The data belong to a study of regulatory T cells in long-lasting Graves disease. CDR3 regions were amplified by Arm-PCR using iRepertoire HTBI primers to build TCR beta libraries. TCRdb fed the multiplex PCR reads into MiXCR, producing one record per CDR3 protein. The sample has about 530,000 distinct CDR3 sequences; 15% to 20% are singletons. From germline, CDR1 is MDHEN and CDR2 SYDVKM. V shed 7 bases and J shed 0 bases, with 16 bases lying between them. The CDR3 has 16 residues. As to time point: newly diagnosed GD, antithyroid drugs for less than 3 months. PBMCs provided the RNA from which the TCR library was made. The same sample was also used in a study of T cells in Graves' hyperthyroidism and ophthalmopathy.

The sample in question was peripheral blood mononuclear cells (PBMCs), obtained at new diagnosis, from a patient treated with antithyroid drugs. The chain joins TRBV28 to TRBJ1-3; D is possibly TRBD1 (6 bases). The clonotype was recovered from a woman between 40 and 65 years old with Graves disease. CDR3 residues: CASMPPKGHSGNTIYF. CDR3 DNA: TGTGCCAGCATGCCCCCCAAGGGACACTCTGGAAACACCATATATTTT.